These T cell receptor beta chains were read from a single sample in a study of T cell repertoires in cytomegalovirus infection. The antigens for these receptors are not known. Each CDR3 protein gets one entry after TCRdb re-called the reads with MiXCR. The sample records approximately 74,000 distinct CDR3 sequences, approximately 42% being singletons. The material was CD8+ T cells from cultured PBMCs, obtained from culture after CMV antigen stimulation. These receptor sequences come from a human donor in good health (CMV status not recorded). Some clones in this sample may be carry-over from other donors' samples. CDR3s include the opening cysteine and the closing phenylalanine or tryptophan. The D gene is left open where the match is weak. Size is stated for part of the rows, as once, few or many counts, or as a class when the clone is expanded.

d_gene	abundance	v_gene	j_gene	CDR3aa	CDR3nt
-	few	TRBV7-2	TRBJ2-5	CASSPTGTIQETQYF	TGTGCCAGCAGCCCCACCGGGACAATCCAAGAGACCCAGTACTTC
-	-	TRBV6-1	TRBJ2-7	CASTLRLGIDEQYF	TGTGCCAGCACTTTACGTCTAGGGATCGACGAGCAGTACTTC
-	-	TRBV14	TRBJ1-1	CASRKEGRMFEEAFF	TGTGCCAGCAGGAAAGAGGGCAGGATGTTTGAAGAAGCTTTCTTT
-	-	TRBV6-1	TRBJ2-5	CASSEGGPNRGQETQYF	TGTGCCAGCAGTGAGGGGGGCCCGAATCGGGGGCAAGAGACCCAGTACTTC
TRBD1	-	TRBV7-9	TRBJ2-3	CASSPKTGQGRTDTQYF	TGTGCCAGCAGCCCCAAAACCGGACAGGGCCGCACAGATACGCAGTATTTT
-	-	TRBV2	TRBJ2-5	CASSERGFGQETQYF	TGTGCCAGCAGTGAAAGAGGGTTTGGGCAAGAGACCCAGTACTTC
TRBD1	-	TRBV7-9	TRBJ1-2	CASRDSTGGSANYGYTF	TGTGCCAGCAGGGACTCGACAGGGGGCTCAGCTAACTATGGCTACACCTTC
TRBD2	few	TRBV4-1	TRBJ2-3	CASSQTPKAGDTDTQYF	TGCGCCAGCAGCCAGACCCCTAAAGCGGGGGACACAGATACGCAGTATTTT
-	-	TRBV20-1	TRBJ2-4	CSARDRDKQRLAKNIQYF	TGCAGTGCTAGAGATCGGGACAAACAAAGACTAGCCAAAAACATTCAGTACTTC
-	-	TRBV12-3/TRBV12-4	TRBJ1-3	CASTLGLAGNTIYF	TGTGCCAGCACCTTGGGACTTGCTGGAAACACCATATATTTT
-	-	TRBV19	TRBJ2-1	CASGTLDLNEQFF	TGTGCCAGCGGGACACTCGATCTCAATGAGCAGTTCTTC
-	few	TRBV7-6	TRBJ1-1	CASSLGDAWTEAFF	TGTGCCAGCAGCTTAGGGGACGCGTGGACTGAAGCTTTCTTT
-	-	TRBV7-2	TRBJ2-2	CASSLVPGAGGTGELFF	TGTGCCAGCAGCTTAGTGCCGGGGGCGGGTGGCACCGGGGAGCTGTTTTTT
-	many	TRBV5-6	TRBJ2-5	CASSLGASTAQETQYF	TGTGCCAGCAGCTTGGGAGCTTCGACAGCCCAAGAGACCCAGTACTTC
-	few	TRBV12-3/TRBV12-4	TRBJ1-5	CASTWEGDQPQHF	TGTGCCAGCACCTGGGAGGGGGATCAGCCCCAGCATTTT
TRBD2	-	TRBV7-8	TRBJ2-6	CASSLVLTGGALGANVLTF	TGTGCCAGCAGCTTAGTGCTCACGGGGGGGGCCCTTGGGGCCAACGTCCTGACTTTC
TRBD2	-	TRBV4-2	TRBJ2-7	CASSPLGSGGAYEQYF	TGTGCCAGCAGCCCCCTCGGTAGCGGGGGGGCCTACGAGCAGTACTTC
TRBD1	-	TRBV20-1	TRBJ1-5	CSALVKGQGAKESNQPQHF	TGCAGTGCTCTAGTTAAGGGACAGGGGGCTAAGGAGAGCAATCAGCCCCAGCATTTT
-	-	TRBV6-5	TRBJ2-7	CASSLVPHNEQYF	TGTGCCAGCAGCTTGGTCCCCCACAACGAGCAGTACTTC
-	medium-sized	TRBV7-8	TRBJ2-7	CASSLAGTMGHEQYF	TGTGCCAGCAGCTTGGCCGGGACGATGGGGCACGAGCAGTACTTC
TRBD1	few	TRBV11-2	TRBJ1-2	CASSPGTVITYYYGYTF	TGTGCCAGCAGCCCCGGGACAGTAATAACCTACTACTATGGCTACACCTTC
TRBD1	many	TRBV12-3/TRBV12-4	TRBJ1-4	CASSRQGDTTNEKLFF	TGTGCCAGCAGTAGACAGGGCGATACAACTAATGAAAAACTGTTTTTT
-	-	TRBV27	TRBJ2-7	CASSRRATGTYEQYF	TGTGCCAGCAGTAGACGAGCGACAGGAACCTACGAGCAGTACTTC
TRBD1	once	TRBV27	TRBJ1-2	CASSLSIGGIYGYTF	TGTGCCAGCAGTTTATCGATAGGGGGCATCTATGGCTACACCTTC
-	-	TRBV19	TRBJ1-5	CASSRGPLGGQPQHF	TGTGCCAGTAGTAGGGGACCCCTGGGTGGTCAGCCCCAGCATTTT
-	-	TRBV4-1	TRBJ1-4	CASSQPPDSLNEKLFF	TGCGCCAGCAGCCAACCGCCGGACAGTTTAAATGAAAAACTGTTTTTT
-	-	TRBV20-1	TRBJ2-5	CSASLWDIQETQYF	TGCAGTGCTAGTCTATGGGACATCCAAGAGACCCAGTACTTC
-	-	TRBV19	TRBJ2-1	CASSPDSTPYNEQFF	TGTGCCAGTAGTCCCGACAGTACCCCCTACAATGAGCAGTTCTTC
-	many	TRBV7-2	TRBJ1-1	CASSLVAGALNTEAFF	TGTGCCAGCAGCTTAGTGGCAGGGGCCCTGAACACTGAAGCTTTCTTT
-	few	TRBV7-9	TRBJ2-7	CASSNTGRVGYEQYF	TGTGCCAGCAGCAACACAGGGCGGGTTGGCTACGAGCAGTACTTC
-	many	TRBV6-1	TRBJ1-1	CASSEASEGVGTEAFF	TGTGCCAGCAGTGAAGCGTCGGAGGGGGTTGGAACTGAAGCTTTCTTT
-	-	TRBV27	TRBJ2-5	CASSLPETQYF	TGTGCCAGCAGTTTACCAGAGACCCAGTACTTC
-	once	TRBV19	TRBJ1-2	CASEPRAGKLPLGYGYTF	TGTGCCAGCGAACCTCGGGCAGGGAAGCTCCCTTTAGGCTATGGCTACACCTTC
-	-	TRBV2	TRBJ2-6	CASSAETASSGANVLTF	TGTGCCAGCAGTGCGGAGACAGCTAGCTCTGGGGCCAACGTCCTGACTTTC
-	few	TRBV6-2/TRBV6-3	TRBJ1-5	CASSQGIGNQPQHF	TGTGCCAGCAGTCAGGGTATCGGCAATCAGCCCCAGCATTTT
TRBD2	few	TRBV6-2/TRBV6-3	TRBJ2-3	CASSYLASGEDTQYF	TGTGCCAGCAGTTACCTGGCTAGCGGGGAGGATACGCAGTATTTT
-	-	TRBV10-3	TRBJ2-2	CAIWRQTNTGELFF	TGTGCCATATGGAGGCAGACAAACACCGGGGAGCTGTTTTTT
TRBD2	many	TRBV7-9	TRBJ2-1	CASSLGGDYNEQFF	TGTGCCAGCAGCTTGGGGGGGGACTACAATGAGCAGTTCTTC
-	-	TRBV4-1	TRBJ2-7	CASSQIPGALYEQYF	TGCGCCAGCAGCCAAATCCCAGGGGCACTCTACGAGCAGTACTTC
-	-	TRBV6-2/TRBV6-3	TRBJ1-1	CASSYLGLTNTEAFF	TGTGCCAGCAGTTACTTGGGACTCACGAACACTGAAGCTTTCTTT
-	few	TRBV7-6	TRBJ2-1	CASSPAGHNEQFF	TGTGCCAGCAGCCCCGCGGGGCACAATGAGCAGTTCTTC
-	-	TRBV18	TRBJ1-2	CASSPPVLDGYTF	TGTGCCAGCTCACCACCGGTTCTCGATGGCTACACCTTC
-	-	TRBV7-8	TRBJ2-1	CASSWGSSYNEQFF	TGTGCCAGCAGCTGGGGGAGCTCCTACAATGAGCAGTTCTTC
-	-	TRBV29-1	TRBJ1-2	CSVTLRDTNYGYTF	TGCAGCGTGACGCTTAGGGACACTAACTATGGCTACACCTTC
TRBD1	many	TRBV7-2	TRBJ1-1	CASSRGGQNANTEAFF	TGTGCCAGCAGTAGAGGGGGCCAGAATGCGAACACTGAAGCTTTCTTT
-	-	TRBV27	TRBJ1-2	CASSLGVGRGYTF	TGTGCCAGCAGTTTAGGGGTTGGGCGCGGCTACACCTTC